The 6 T cell receptor beta chains below come from one sample, sequenced in a study of cytomegalovirus exposure and HLA in healthy donors. The PCR employed 60 Vbeta primers together with 13 Jbeta primers. The data were produced by immunoSEQ multiplex PCR, yet TCRdb's version contains in-frame clones alone and is incomplete. The sample lists 150,000 to 200,000 clones; roughly four fifths were seen once. The sequencing input was PBMCs. These receptors came from a man aged 40-50 years in good health and CMV-seronegative.

This chain connects TRBV5-4 to TRBJ2-1; possible D gene TRBD2, 5 bases. Per the germline V gene, CDR1 is SGHNT and CDR2 is YYREEE (reference sequence). The ends were cut back, 4 bases at V and 4 bases at J, with 6 bases in the middle. The CDR3 is made up of 12 amino acids. CDR3 coding DNA: TGTGCCAGCAGCAGAGGGTACAATGAGCAGTTCTTC. This translates into CASSRGYNEQFF. The complete variable domain, with remaining parts taken from reference TRBV5-4 and TRBJ2-1, reads ETGVTQSPTHLIKTRGQQVTLRCSSQSGHNTVSWYQQALGQGPQFIFQYYREEENGRGNFPPRFSGLQFPNYSSELNVNALELDDSALYLCASSRGYNEQFFGPGTRLTVL.

Only a few counts were recorded for this clone. The V and J genes are TRBV5-4 and TRBJ2-5; TRBD1 matches 7 bases. Looked up from germline, CDR1 is SGHNT and CDR2 is YYREEE (reference sequence). The V and J ends lost 4 bases and 5 bases, in that order; junction bases with no gene match: 8. This CDR3 comprises 14 residues. In DNA, the CDR3 is TGTGCCAGCAGCGTGCGAGGGGGCGTGGAGACCCAGTACTTC. Translation: CASSVRGGVETQYF.

The rearrangement uses TRBV15 and TRBJ1-4; D not resolved. The length of the CDR3 is 17 residues. V was pared by 0 bases and J by 4 bases, with 15 bases between. Germline CDR1 LNHNV, CDR2 YYDKDF (reference sequence). CDR3 sequence reads: CATSRDPSPVVNEKLFF. CDR3 sequence (DNA): TGTGCCACCAGCAGAGATCCGTCCCCGGTCGTTAATGAAAAACTGTTTTTT.

The rearrangement links TRBV5-1 to TRBJ1-5; 7 bases are a match to TRBD1. With V trimmed by 3 bases and J by 2 bases, 2 bases remained unmatched. This CDR3 spans 14 amino acids. Germline-derived CDR1 and CDR2 are SGHRS and YFSETQ. CDR3 residues: CASSWDSGNQPQHF. CDR3 DNA: TGCGCCAGCAGCTGGGACAGCGGCAATCAGCCCCAGCATTTT.

V is TRBV27 and J is TRBJ2-5, with 8 nucleotides matching TRBD1. Germline-derived CDR1 and CDR2 are MNHEY and SMNVEV (reference sequence). Trimming took 3 bases from V and 5 from J; bases not matched to a gene: 5. The CDR3 is 14 amino acids. Here the CDR3 reads CASSFGQGWETQYF. The CDR3 DNA sequence: TGTGCCAGCAGTTTCGGACAGGGATGGGAGACCCAGTACTTC.

This chain uses TRBV5-4 with TRBJ2-7, with 8 bases matching TRBD1. Germline loops: CDR1 SGHNT, CDR2 YYREEE (reference sequence). V was pared by 4 bases and J by 3 bases, with 9 bases of the junction left unmatched. The CDR3 extends over 15 amino acids. The CDR3 DNA follows: TGTGCCAGCAGCCTAGGGACAGGTGACCTCTACGAGCAGTACTTC. Residues: CASSLGTGDLYEQYF.